Below, 15 T cell receptor beta chains from the same sample are listed, as sequenced in a study of response to subunit inactivated influenza vaccine. TCRdb itself ran the RT-PCR reads through MiXCR, one entry per CDR3 protein. This sample yields 610,000 or so distinct CDR3 sequences, of which around 15% are seen a single time; around 10% belongs to the top ten. The sample was PBMCs from blood, taken 11 to 12 days after vaccination. These receptors originate from a man over 45 who received an inactivated influenza vaccine.

This clonotype was seen a handful of times. The CDR3 reads CASSQRDGQDEQYF. CDR3 in DNA: TGTGCCAGCAGCCAGAGGGACGGCCAGGACGAGCAGTACTTC. The chain recombines TRBV4-2 with TRBJ2-7; D tentatively reads TRBD1 or TRBD2 (5 bases each). This CDR3 is built from 14 residues. V was shortened by 3 bases and J by 5 bases, with 14 bases between the two germline ends. Germline V lookup: CDR1 LGHNA, CDR2 YNFKEQ.

This clonotype has only a few counts. The chain has TRBV6-1 and TRBJ1-5, with D possibly matching TRBD1 (6 bases). Trimming shortened V by 5 bases and J by 2 bases, and 13 bases separated the two germline ends. Per the germline V gene, CDR1 is MNHNS and CDR2 is SASEGT. CDR3 size: 15 residues. CDR3 protein: CASSRQGMGNQPQHF. The CDR3 coding sequence is TGTGCCAGCAGTCGTCAGGGGATGGGCAATCAGCCCCAGCATTTT.

This clonotype appeared a few times. The chain carries TRBV9 and TRBJ2-2, with D maybe TRBD1 (7 bases). Trimming removed 0 bases from V and 8 bases from J, with 17 bases in between. Germline CDR1 SGDLS, CDR2 YYNGEE. CDR3 length: 16 amino acids. The CDR3 nucleotides are TGTGCCAGCAGCGTAGCAATGGGGGCGGGACAGGGGGAGCTGTTTTTT. Protein sequence: CASSVAMGAGQGELFF. Looking up the rest from reference TRBV9 and TRBJ2-2 gives the full variable domain: DSGVTQTPKHLITATGQRVTLRCSPRSGDLSVYWYQQSLDQGLQFLIQYYNGEERAKGNILERFSAQQFPDLHSELNLSSLELGDSALYFCASSVAMGAGQGELFFGEGSRLTVL.

In its sample, this clonotype was seen a few times. The chain has TRBV28 and TRBJ1-3; D may be TRBD1 (5 bases). CDR1 is MDHEN, CDR2 SYDVKM, per germline. The CDR3 is 15 residues long. Between the trimmed V and J ends, which lost 7 bases and 4 bases, there was a span of 17 bases. CDR3 in amino acids: CASTPRGGKGNTIYF. As DNA, the CDR3 is TGTGCCAGCACACCTCGTGGGGGGAAAGGAAACACCATATATTTT.

The V call is TRBV20-1, the J call TRBJ2-1; 9 bases fit TRBD2. The CDR3 has 15 residues. Trimming cost V 4 bases and J 7 bases; bases outside gene matches: 11. CDR1 is DFQATT, CDR2 SNEGSKA, per germline (reference sequence). The CDR3 DNA sequence: TGCAGTGCTACCAGCGGCGGGGGGGCGTTAAATGAGCAGTTCTTC. It translates to CSATSGGGALNEQFF.

This rearrangement joins TRBV12-3 or TRBV12-4 to TRBJ1-1; D is unclear. Trimming took off 8 bases at V and 8 bases at J, with 21 bases between the two ends. CDR3 size: 14 residues. The CDR3 sequence: CASSGFRRPIEAFF. The CDR3 DNA reads TGTGCCAGCTCAGGTTTTCGACGACCTATCGAAGCTTTCTTT.

This clonotype was seen a few times. The chain links TRBV12-3 or TRBV12-4 to TRBJ1-2; D ambiguous. The CDR3 has 15 amino acids. The V end lost 7 bases, the J end lost 3 bases, and 18 bases lay between the germline ends. The CDR3 here is CASTALGRVDYGYTF. The CDR3, as DNA: TGTGCCAGCACCGCCCTAGGGCGTGTCGACTATGGCTACACCTTC.

There are many counts of this clonotype. The rearrangement joins TRBV5-6 to TRBJ1-1; D is uncertain. The CDR3 length is 13 residues. Between the trimmed V and J ends, which lost 5 bases and 0 bases, there was a span of 8 bases. Germline loops: CDR1 SGHDT, CDR2 YYEEEE. CDR3 sequence: CASRTTVNTEAFF. The CDR3 DNA reads TGTGCCAGCAGAACTACAGTGAACACTGAAGCTTTCTTT.

In its sample, this clonotype was seen a few times. This rearrangement joins TRBV9 to TRBJ2-7, with TRBD2 identical over 7 bases. The ends lost 0 bases at V and 4 bases at J; junction bases unmatched: 13. Germline V gene data show CDR1 as SGDLS and CDR2 as YYNGEE. This CDR3 contains 17 residues. The CDR3 DNA sequence: TGTGCCAGCAGCGTAGACGCCTACGCGGGAGAATTGTACGAGCAGTACTTC. Translated: CASSVDAYAGELYEQYF.

This clonotype was counted at least ten times. The J gene is TRBJ1-1, the V gene TRBV3-1, with D possibly matching TRBD1 (5 bases). CDR1 is LGHDT and CDR2 is YNNKEL in the germline V gene (reference sequence). The CDR3 extends over 14 amino acids. Trimming pared 6 bases from V and 0 bases from J, leaving 11 bases between. CDR3 residues: CASSSGTLNTEAFF. The CDR3 DNA is TGTGCCAGCAGTTCCGGGACCCTGAACACTGAAGCTTTCTTT.

This clonotype occurred a few times. The V and J genes are TRBV25-1 and TRBJ2-7; 10 bases fit TRBD1. CDR3 length: 15 residues. Per germline, CDR1 MGHDK and CDR2 SYGVNS. J lost 2 bases, V lost 6 bases, and 7 bases had no gene match. This CDR3 is CASRNSGTGAYEQYF. The CDR3 DNA reads as TGTGCCAGCAGAAATTCCGGGACAGGGGCCTACGAGCAGTACTTC.

This clonotype was picked up many times. Its ends do not fully match the called genes, so a read error is possible. The chain recombines TRBV14 with TRBJ2-5; the D is unclear. This CDR3 is built from 11 residues. Germline CDR1 is SGHDN and CDR2 is FVKESK. The CDR3 loop is CASSPSLGLHF. The CDR3 coding sequence is TGTGCCAGCAGCCCTTCCCTAGGTCTGCACTTC.

This clonotype showed up many times. This chain joins TRBV7-8 and TRBJ2-1, with 8 bases matching TRBD1. The length of the CDR3 is 15 residues. The V gene's germline CDR1 is SGHVS and CDR2 FQNEAQ. V was pared by 5 bases and J by 4 bases, with 7 bases of the junction left unmatched. The CDR3 reads CASSTGTGGYNEQFF. CDR3 coding DNA: TGTGCCAGCAGCACCGGGACAGGAGGATACAATGAGCAGTTCTTC.

The chain's CDR3 is CASSPLAGVEDTQYF. The CDR3 DNA sequence: TGTGCCAGCAGTCCACTAGCGGGAGTGGAGGATACGCAGTATTTT. The rearrangement uses TRBV21-1 and TRBJ2-3; TRBD2, the table's D call, lacks a check against the DNA. TRBV21-1 is shown as a pseudogene. The CDR3 consists of 15 residues.

Here the CDR3 reads CSAIGVAGTNEQFF. CDR3 DNA sequence: TGCAGTGCCATAGGAGTCGCAGGGACAAATGAGCAGTTCTTC. The chain uses TRBV20-1 and TRBJ2-1, with D perhaps matching TRBD1 (6 bases). The CDR3 consists of 14 residues. V was clipped by 6 bases and J by 7 bases, with 19 bases between them. Per germline, CDR1 DFQATT and CDR2 SNEGSKA (reference sequence).